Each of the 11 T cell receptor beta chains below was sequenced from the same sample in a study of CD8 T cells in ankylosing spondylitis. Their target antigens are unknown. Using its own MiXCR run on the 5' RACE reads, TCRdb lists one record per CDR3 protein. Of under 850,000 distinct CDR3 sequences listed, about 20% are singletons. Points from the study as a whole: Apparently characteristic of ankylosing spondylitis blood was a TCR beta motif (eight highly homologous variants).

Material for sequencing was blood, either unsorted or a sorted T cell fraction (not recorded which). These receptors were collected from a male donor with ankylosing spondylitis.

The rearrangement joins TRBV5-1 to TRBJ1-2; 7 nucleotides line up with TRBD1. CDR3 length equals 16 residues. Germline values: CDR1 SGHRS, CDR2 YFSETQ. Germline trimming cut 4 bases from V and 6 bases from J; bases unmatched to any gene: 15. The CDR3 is CASSAEHRGGVNGYTF. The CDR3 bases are TGCGCCAGCAGCGCCGAACACCGAGGGGGCGTGAATGGCTACACCTTC.

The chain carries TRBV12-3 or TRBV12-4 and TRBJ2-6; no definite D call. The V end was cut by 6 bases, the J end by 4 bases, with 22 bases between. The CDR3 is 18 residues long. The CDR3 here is CASSPLPSTKAGANVLTF. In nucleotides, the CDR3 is TGTGCCAGCAGCCCCCTCCCGTCTACTAAAGCCGGGGCCAACGTCCTGACTTTC.

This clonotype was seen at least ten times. The CDR3 DNA reads as TGTGCCAGCAGCGTGGGACTAGCGGGGGGCCCGAGCTCCTACAATGAGCAGTTCTTC. Its translation is CASSVGLAGGPSSYNEQFF. V usage is TRBV9 and J usage is TRBJ2-1, with TRBD2 matching over 15 bases. The CDR3 is made up of 19 amino acids. The V gene's germline CDR1 is SGDLS and CDR2 YYNGEE. V lost 2 bases and J lost 0; bases outside the gene matches: 6.

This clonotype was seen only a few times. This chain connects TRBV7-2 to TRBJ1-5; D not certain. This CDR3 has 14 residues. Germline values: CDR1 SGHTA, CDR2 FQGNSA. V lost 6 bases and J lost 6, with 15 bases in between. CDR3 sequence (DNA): TGTGCCAGCAGTTTGGTGGCAGAGTTTCAGCCCCAGCATTTT. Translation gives CASSLVAEFQPQHF.

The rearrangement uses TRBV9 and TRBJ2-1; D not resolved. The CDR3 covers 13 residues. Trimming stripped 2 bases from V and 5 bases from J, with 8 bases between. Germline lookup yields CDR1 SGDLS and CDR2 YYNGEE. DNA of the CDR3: TGTGCCAGCAGCGTTACTTTGAACAATGAGCAGTTCTTC. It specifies CASSVTLNNEQFF.

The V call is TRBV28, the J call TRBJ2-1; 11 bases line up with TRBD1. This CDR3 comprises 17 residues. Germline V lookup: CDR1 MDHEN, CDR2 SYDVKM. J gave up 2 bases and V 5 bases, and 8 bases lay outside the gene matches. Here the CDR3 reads CASSHTGTGGTYNEQFF. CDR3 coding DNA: TGTGCCAGCAGTCATACCGGGACAGGGGGGACCTACAATGAGCAGTTCTTC.

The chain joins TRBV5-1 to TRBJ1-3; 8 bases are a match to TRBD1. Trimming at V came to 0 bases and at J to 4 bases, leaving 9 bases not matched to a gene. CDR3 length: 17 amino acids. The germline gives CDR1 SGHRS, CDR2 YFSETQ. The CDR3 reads CASSLATGGISGNTIYF. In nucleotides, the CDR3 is TGCGCCAGCAGCTTGGCTACAGGGGGTATCTCAGGAAACACCATATATTTT.

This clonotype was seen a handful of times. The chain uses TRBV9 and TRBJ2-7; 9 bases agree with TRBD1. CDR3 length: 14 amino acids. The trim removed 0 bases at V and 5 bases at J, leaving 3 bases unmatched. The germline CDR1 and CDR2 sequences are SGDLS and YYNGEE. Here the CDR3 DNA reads TGTGCCAGCAGCGTAGGGACAGGGGTCCACGAGCAGTACTTC. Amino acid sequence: CASSVGTGVHEQYF.

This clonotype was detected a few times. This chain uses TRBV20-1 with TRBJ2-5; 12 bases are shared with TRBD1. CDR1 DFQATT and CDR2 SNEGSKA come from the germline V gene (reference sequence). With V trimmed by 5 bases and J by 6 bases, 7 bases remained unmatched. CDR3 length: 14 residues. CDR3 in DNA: TGCAGTGCTGGCGGGACAGGGGGCGCGAAGACCCAGTACTTC. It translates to CSAGGTGGAKTQYF.

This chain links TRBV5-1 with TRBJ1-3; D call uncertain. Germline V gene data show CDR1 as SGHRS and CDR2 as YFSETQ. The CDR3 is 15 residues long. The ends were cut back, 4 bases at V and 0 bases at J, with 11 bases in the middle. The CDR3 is CASSLHGDSGNTIYF. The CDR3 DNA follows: TGCGCCAGCAGCCTTCACGGGGACTCTGGAAACACCATATATTTT.

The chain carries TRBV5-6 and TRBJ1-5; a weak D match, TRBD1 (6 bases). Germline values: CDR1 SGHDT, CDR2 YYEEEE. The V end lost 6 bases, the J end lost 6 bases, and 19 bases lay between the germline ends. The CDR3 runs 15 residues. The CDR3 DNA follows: TGTGCCAGCACCCGAGGGGGGTACGTGGGTCAGCCCCAGCATTTT. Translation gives CASTRGGYVGQPQHF.